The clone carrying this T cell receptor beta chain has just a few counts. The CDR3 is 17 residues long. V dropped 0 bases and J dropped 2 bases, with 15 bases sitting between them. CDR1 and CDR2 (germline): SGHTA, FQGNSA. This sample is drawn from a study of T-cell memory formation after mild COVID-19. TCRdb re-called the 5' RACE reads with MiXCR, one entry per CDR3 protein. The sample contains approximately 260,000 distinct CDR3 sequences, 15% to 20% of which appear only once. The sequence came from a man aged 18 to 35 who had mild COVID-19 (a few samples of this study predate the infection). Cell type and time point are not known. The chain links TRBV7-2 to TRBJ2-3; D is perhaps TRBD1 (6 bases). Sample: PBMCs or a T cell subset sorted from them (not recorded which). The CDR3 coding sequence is TGTGCCAGCAGCTTAGCTTCCGAGGGGGTCTCCACAGATACGCAGTATTTT. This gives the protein CASSLASEGVSTDTQYF.